One sample yielded the 22 T cell receptor beta chains listed below, sequenced in a study of cytotoxic CD8 clonotypes in ibrutinib-treated CLL. TCRdb keeps only in-frame clones here, not all; method: immunoSEQ multiplex PCR. The sample lists 250,000 to 350,000 clones, approximately 79% seen once, with about 5.7% in the top ten. Sequenced here: PBMCs, sampled at disease progression, from a patient treated with ibrutinib. The origin of the receptors is a human donor with chronic lymphocytic leukemia.

This chain links TRBV19 with TRBJ1-5, with D unclear. Deletions cut 4 bases from V and 0 bases from J, with 16 bases between. The CDR3 extends over 17 amino acids. Germline CDR1 LNHDA, CDR2 SQIVND (reference sequence). The CDR3 spells CASSTLVGPPSNQPQHF. The CDR3 bases are TGTGCCAGTAGTACCCTCGTCGGACCGCCTAGCAATCAGCCCCAGCATTTT.

This clone was seen once. The chain combines TRBV29-1 with TRBJ2-3; D is undetermined. The V end was cut by 0 bases, the J end by 2 bases, with 12 bases between. CDR3 size: 15 residues. Per germline, CDR1 SQVTM and CDR2 ANQGSEA. The CDR3 DNA is TGCAGCGTTGAAGATCATCGCAGTAACACAGATACGCAGTATTTT. Its translation is CSVEDHRSNTDTQYF.

The rearrangement joins TRBV11-3 to TRBJ2-2, with TRBD2 matching 8 bases. Germline CDR1 and CDR2: SGHNT and YENEEA. The trim removed 5 bases at V and 4 bases at J, leaving 9 bases unmatched. This CDR3 is built from 16 residues. The CDR3 DNA sequence: TGTGCCAGCAGCCCAGGGGTAGCGGGATTCACCGGGGAGCTGTTTTTT. Protein product: CASSPGVAGFTGELFF.

The CDR3 region has the DNA TGCAGCGTCCCAACTTGGGACAGGGGGCCAAGTGAGCAGTTCTTC. Amino acids: CSVPTWDRGPSEQFF. The chain recombines TRBV29-1 with TRBJ2-1, with TRBD1 identical over 12 bases. The V gene end was trimmed by 6 bases and the J gene end by 9 bases; junction bases not matched to a gene: 12. The CDR3 is made up of 15 amino acids. Germline values: CDR1 SQVTM, CDR2 ANQGSEA.

This clone was detected once. This chain uses TRBV21-1 with TRBJ2-5; TRBD2 was called by the table and not checked on the DNA. TRBV21-1 is shown as a pseudogene. The CDR3 spans 16 residues. This CDR3 reads CASSRLKRGGTETQYF. The CDR3 DNA is TGTGCCAGCAGCAGACTTAAGCGGGGGGGCACGGAGACCCAGTACTTC.

The chain carries TRBV9 and TRBJ1-2, with D unclear. The CDR3 runs 15 residues. Trimming left V 0 bases short and J 2 bases short, with 11 bases between. Germline V gene lookup returns CDR1 SGDLS and CDR2 YYNGEE. CDR3 in amino acids: CASSVGGLGNYGYTF. CDR3 DNA sequence: TGTGCCAGCAGCGTAGGCGGGCTAGGGAACTATGGCTACACCTTC.

This chain connects TRBV5-5 to TRBJ2-7; 12 bases match TRBD1. This CDR3 region has 15 residues. Trimming took 4 bases from V and 4 from J; bases not matched to a gene: 6. Per the germline V gene, CDR1 is SGHKS and CDR2 is YYEKEE (reference sequence). As DNA, the CDR3 is TGTGCCAGCAGCCCCCGGGACAGGGGGCCTTACGAGCAGTACTTC. Translation gives CASSPRDRGPYEQYF. Full variable domain (missing parts from reference TRBV5-5 and TRBJ2-7): DAGVTQSPTHLIKTRGQQVTLRCSPISGHKSVSWYQQVLGQGPQFIFQYYEKEERGRGNFPDRFSARQFPNYSSELNVNALLLGDSALYLCASSPRDRGPYEQYFGPGTRLTVT.

The V gene is TRBV18, the J gene TRBJ2-7, with TRBD1 as a possible D gene (6 bases). The CDR3 length is 12 residues. The germline V and J ends were trimmed by 3 bases and 7 bases, with 10 bases remaining between them. Per the germline V gene, CDR1 is KGHSH and CDR2 is LQKENI. CDR3 nucleotides: TGTGCCAGCTCACCCTCAGGGGAAGAGCAGTACTTC. It encodes CASSPSGEEQYF.

This clone was seen a handful of times. The chain uses TRBV5-1 and TRBJ1-2, with a possible D match to TRBD1 (6 bases). The CDR3 sequence is 13 residues long. From germline, CDR1 is SGHRS and CDR2 YFSETQ. V was shortened by 4 bases and J by 7 bases, with 14 bases between the two germline ends. CDR3 nucleotide sequence: TGCGCCAGCAGCCGATCTGACAGGTCTGGCTACACCTTC. Translation gives CASSRSDRSGYTF.

The chain has TRBV15 and TRBJ2-5, with D perhaps assigned TRBD1 or TRBD2 (5 bases each). CDR3 length: 16 amino acids. The germline CDR1 and CDR2 sequences are LNHNV and YYDKDF (reference sequence). The V gene lost 0 bases and the J gene lost 6 bases, with 17 bases spanning the gap. CDR3 residues: CATSRDGAPTGQTQYF. CDR3 nucleotides: TGTGCCACCAGCAGAGATGGAGCCCCTACGGGGCAGACCCAGTACTTC.

The chain has TRBV28 and TRBJ2-1; D is perhaps TRBD1 (6 bases). V was trimmed by 2 bases and J by 4 bases, leaving 12 bases between them. Germline V gene sequence: CDR1 MDHEN, CDR2 SYDVKM. CDR3 size: 15 residues. This CDR3 reads CASSLGGQRYNEQFF. Written as DNA, the CDR3 is TGTGCCAGCAGTTTAGGGGGACAACGTTACAATGAGCAGTTCTTC.

The rearrangement joins TRBV7-3 to TRBJ2-2; D unclear. Germline CDR1 is SGHTA and CDR2 is FQGTGA. Trimming removed 1 base from V and 2 bases from J, with 14 bases in between. The CDR3 sequence is 17 residues long. CDR3 coding DNA: TGTGCCAGCAGCTTAATTCCAGAGCAGGTTAACACCGGGGAGCTGTTTTTT. Amino acid sequence: CASSLIPEQVNTGELFF.

This rearrangement joins TRBV20-1 to TRBJ2-7, with D unresolved. Germline V gene lookup returns CDR1 DFQATT and CDR2 SNEGSKA (reference sequence). V shed 5 bases and J shed 6 bases, with 11 bases lying between them. This CDR3 contains 11 residues. CDR3 amino acids: CSASPGLEQYF. CDR3 nucleotide sequence: TGCAGTGCTTCCCCCGGGCTCGAGCAGTACTTC.

The count of this clone is one. The gene calls are TRBV25-1 and TRBJ2-7, with 8 positions matching TRBD2. V was clipped by 7 bases and J by 3 bases; unmatched bases: 14. The CDR3 is 16 amino acids. From germline, CDR1 is MGHDK and CDR2 SYGVNS. The CDR3 here is CASTPGPTSAHYEQYF. As DNA, the CDR3 is TGTGCCAGCACCCCAGGCCCGACTAGCGCTCACTACGAGCAGTACTTC.

The chain couples TRBV7-9 to TRBJ2-1, with 7 bases aligning to TRBD2. The CDR3 covers 14 residues. Trimming at V came to 5 bases and at J to 8 bases, leaving 9 bases not matched to a gene. Germline values: CDR1 SEHNR, CDR2 FQNEAQ (reference sequence). CDR3 sequence (DNA): TGTGCCAGCAGCCGACGACGACTAGCCGATGAGCAGTTCTTC. As protein: CASSRRRLADEQFF.

The rearrangement joins TRBV28 to TRBJ2-1; 8 bases fit TRBD2. CDR1 is MDHEN and CDR2 is SYDVKM in the germline V gene. The junction had 6 bases not matched to a gene; V was cut back by 3 bases and J by 5 bases. The CDR3 sequence is 15 residues long. CDR3: CASSFGLAGDNEQFF. Here the CDR3 DNA reads TGTGCCAGCAGTTTCGGGCTAGCGGGTGACAATGAGCAGTTCTTC.

This clone was recorded once. The V and J genes are TRBV6-5 and TRBJ2-3; tentatively, D is TRBD2 (5 bases). Germline values: CDR1 MNHEY, CDR2 SVGAGI. With 7 bases removed from V and 6 bases from J, the gap between germline ends came to 14 bases. The CDR3 consists of 13 residues. Here the CDR3 DNA reads TGTGCCAGCACCAAGCACCGAGGGGATACGCAGTATTTT. It translates to CASTKHRGDTQYF.

This clone was counted only a few times. This chain uses TRBV27 with TRBJ2-7; 9 bases agree with TRBD1. V lost 4 bases, J lost 2 bases, and 3 bases stayed unmatched. This CDR3 is built from 14 residues. In germline, CDR1 is MNHEY, CDR2 SMNVEV (reference sequence). The CDR3 is CASSYGTGTYEQYF. As DNA, the CDR3 is TGTGCCAGCAGTTACGGGACAGGGACCTACGAGCAGTACTTC.

This sequence joins TRBV19 and TRBJ1-3; 8 positions agree with TRBD1. The junction had 6 bases not matched to a gene; V was cut back by 6 bases and J by 2 bases. There are 15 residues in the CDR3. The germline CDR1 and CDR2 sequences are LNHDA and SQIVND (reference sequence). Here the CDR3 reads CASRPKDRAGNTIYF. The CDR3 coding sequence is TGTGCCAGTAGACCGAAGGACAGGGCTGGAAACACCATATATTTT.

The chain has TRBV7-2 and TRBJ2-1; TRBD2 matches 11 bases. The germline gives CDR1 SGHTA, CDR2 FQGNSA. CDR3 length equals 16 residues. J lost 3 bases, V lost 0 bases, and 1 base had no gene match. The CDR3 sequence: CASSLATSGGYNEQFF. The CDR3 DNA sequence: TGTGCCAGCAGCTTAGCAACTAGCGGGGGCTACAATGAGCAGTTCTTC.

This chain joins TRBV6-5 and TRBJ2-3; 7 bases are a match to TRBD1. The CDR3 covers 11 residues. Losses at the gene ends were 10 bases for V and 9 bases for J; bases not matched to a gene: 7. Germline loops: CDR1 MNHEY, CDR2 SVGAGI. This chain's CDR3 is CATGTDKTQYF. The CDR3 bases are TGTGCCACCGGGACAGACAAAACGCAGTATTTT.

The rearrangement joins TRBV7-3 to TRBJ1-1; D remains unclear. Trimming stripped 1 base from V and 1 base from J, with 7 bases between. CDR3 length: 14 residues. Per germline, CDR1 SGHTA and CDR2 FQGTGA. This CDR3 reads CASSLNRGNTEAFF. The CDR3 nucleotides read TGTGCCAGCAGCTTAAACCGAGGGAACACTGAAGCTTTCTTT.